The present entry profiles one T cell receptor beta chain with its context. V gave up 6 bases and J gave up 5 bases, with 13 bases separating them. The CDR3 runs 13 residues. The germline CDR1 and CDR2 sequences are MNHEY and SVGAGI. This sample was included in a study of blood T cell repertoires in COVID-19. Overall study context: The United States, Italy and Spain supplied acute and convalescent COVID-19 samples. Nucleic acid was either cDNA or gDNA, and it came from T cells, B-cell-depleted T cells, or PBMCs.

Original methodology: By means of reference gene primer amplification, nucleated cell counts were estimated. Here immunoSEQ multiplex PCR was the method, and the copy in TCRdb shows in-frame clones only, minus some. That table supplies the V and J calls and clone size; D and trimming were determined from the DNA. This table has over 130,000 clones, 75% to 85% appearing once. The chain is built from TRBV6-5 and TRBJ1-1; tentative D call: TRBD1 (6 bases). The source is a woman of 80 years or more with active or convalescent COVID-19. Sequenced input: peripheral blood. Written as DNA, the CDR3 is TGTGCCAGCAGCCGTCACAGGGCGACTGAAGCTTTCTTT. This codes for CASSRHRATEAFF.